This record looks at one T cell receptor (beta chain) sequence and its context. The target antigen is unknown. The data derive from a study of blood T cells in healthy people across ages. The study, taken as a whole, reports: Naive and antigen-experienced cells were not separated, limiting conclusive comparison. Fewer expanded clones and more diversity marked long-lived versus aged donors.

Germline loops: CDR1 LNHNV, CDR2 YYDKDF (reference sequence). The CDR3 is 16 residues long. V shed 0 bases, J shed 2 bases, and the junction held 3 bases outside the gene matches. Using a J-beta primer mix together with a sample-barcoded 5' primer, a second PCR was run for roughly 6 to 11 cycles. Each cDNA molecule was tagged by a template-switch adaptor with 12 random nucleotides. TCRdb itself ran the 5' RACE reads through MiXCR, one entry per CDR3 protein. The sample yields hundreds of thousands of distinct CDR3 sequences, 20% to 25% seen once. This clonotype was obtained from an older man in good health. The chain couples TRBV15 to TRBJ2-2, with 7 bases matching TRBD2. Sequencing used blood. The CDR3 coding sequence is TGTGCCACCAGCAGAGATAGGGGACTAAACACCGGGGAGCTGTTTTTT. Translated: CATSRDRGLNTGELFF.